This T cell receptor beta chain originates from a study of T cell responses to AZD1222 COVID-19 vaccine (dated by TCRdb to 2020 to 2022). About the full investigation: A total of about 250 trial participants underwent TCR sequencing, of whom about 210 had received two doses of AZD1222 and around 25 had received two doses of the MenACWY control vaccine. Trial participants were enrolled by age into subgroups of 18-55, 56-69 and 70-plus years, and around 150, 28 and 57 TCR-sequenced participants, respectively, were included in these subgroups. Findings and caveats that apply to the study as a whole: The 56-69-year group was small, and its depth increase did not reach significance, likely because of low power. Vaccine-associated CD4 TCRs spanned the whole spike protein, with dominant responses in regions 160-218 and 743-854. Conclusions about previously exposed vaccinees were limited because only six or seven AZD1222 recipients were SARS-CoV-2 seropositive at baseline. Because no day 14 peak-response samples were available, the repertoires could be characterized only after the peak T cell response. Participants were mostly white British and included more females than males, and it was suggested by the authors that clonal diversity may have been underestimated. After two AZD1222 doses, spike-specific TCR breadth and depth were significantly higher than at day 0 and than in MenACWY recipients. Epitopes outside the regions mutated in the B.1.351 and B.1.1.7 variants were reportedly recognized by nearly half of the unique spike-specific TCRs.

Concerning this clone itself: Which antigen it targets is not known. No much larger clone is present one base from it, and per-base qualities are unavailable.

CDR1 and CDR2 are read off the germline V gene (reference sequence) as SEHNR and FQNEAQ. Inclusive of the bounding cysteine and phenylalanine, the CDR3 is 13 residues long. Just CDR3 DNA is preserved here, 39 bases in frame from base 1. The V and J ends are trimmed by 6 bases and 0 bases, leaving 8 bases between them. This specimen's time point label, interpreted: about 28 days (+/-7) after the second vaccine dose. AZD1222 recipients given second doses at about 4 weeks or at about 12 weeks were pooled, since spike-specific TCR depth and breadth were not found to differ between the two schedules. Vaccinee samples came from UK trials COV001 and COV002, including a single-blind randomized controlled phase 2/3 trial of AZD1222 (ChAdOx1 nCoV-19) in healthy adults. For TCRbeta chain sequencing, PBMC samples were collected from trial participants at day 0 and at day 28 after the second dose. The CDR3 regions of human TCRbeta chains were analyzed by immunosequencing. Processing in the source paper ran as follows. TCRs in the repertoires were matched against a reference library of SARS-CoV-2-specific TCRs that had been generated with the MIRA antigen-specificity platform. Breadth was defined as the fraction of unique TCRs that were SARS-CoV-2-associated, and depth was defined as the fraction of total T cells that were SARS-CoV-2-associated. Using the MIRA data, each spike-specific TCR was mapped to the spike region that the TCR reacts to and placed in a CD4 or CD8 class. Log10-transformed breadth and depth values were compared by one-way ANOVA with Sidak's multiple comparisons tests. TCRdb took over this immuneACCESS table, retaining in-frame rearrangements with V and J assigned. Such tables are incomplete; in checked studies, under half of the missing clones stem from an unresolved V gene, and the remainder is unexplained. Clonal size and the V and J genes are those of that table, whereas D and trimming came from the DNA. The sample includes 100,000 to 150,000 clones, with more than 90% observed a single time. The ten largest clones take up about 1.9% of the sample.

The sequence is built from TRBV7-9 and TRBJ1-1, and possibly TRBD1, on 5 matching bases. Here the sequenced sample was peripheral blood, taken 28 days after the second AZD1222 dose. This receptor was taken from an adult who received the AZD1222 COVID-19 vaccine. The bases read TGTGCCAGCAGATGGACACTGAACACTGAAGCTTTCTTT. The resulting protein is CASRWTLNTEAFF.